This entry is about one TCR beta chain. This CDR3 has 14 residues. Germline lookup yields CDR1 MGHRA and CDR2 YSYEKL. Trimming removed 1 base at V and 6 bases at J, with 13 bases between. These data are taken from a study of T cell responses to AZD1222 COVID-19 vaccine. The assay was immunoSEQ multiplex PCR, and TCRdb's table has in-frame clones only and misses some. Of approximately 170,000 clones listed, 90% to 95% were seen once; the top ten hold about 1%. The rearrangement links TRBV4-1 to TRBJ2-7, with D maybe TRBD1 (7 bases). This clonotype was sampled from an adult who received the AZD1222 COVID-19 vaccine. The specimen was peripheral blood, collected 28 days after the second AZD1222 dose. CDR3 residues: CASSQAAQGGEQYF. CDR3 DNA sequence: TGCGCCAGCAGCCAAGCGGCCCAGGGGGGCGAGCAGTACTTC.